This T cell receptor (beta chain) was profiled in a study of blood T cell repertoires in COVID-19. About the study: Samples came from the United States, Italy and Spain, spanning acute and convalescent COVID-19.

Seattle-derived patients entered the study during active infection and were followed longitudinally. Source study methods: For nucleated cells, counts were estimated from reference gene primer amplification. The table came from immunoSEQ multiplex PCR; TCRdb's copy has only in-frame clones and leaves some out. D and trimming come from the DNA, and the V and J calls and clone size come from that table. The data show 350,000 or so clones, 89% seen once. Germline values: CDR1 MNHEY, CDR2 SMNVEV (reference sequence). V lost 3 bases and J 1 base, leaving 9 bases between the germline ends. This CDR3 spans 14 amino acids. This clone has only one observation.

Specimen: peripheral blood. The clonotype comes from a woman aged 55-70 years with COVID-19, enrolled during active disease. The chain links TRBV27 to TRBJ1-1, with D possibly matching TRBD1 (5 bases). The CDR3 region is CASSLGGRNTEAFF. DNA of the CDR3: TGTGCCAGCAGTTTGGGGGGACGGAACACTGAAGCTTTCTTT.